A selection of T cell receptor beta chains follows, all from one sample in a study of blood T cell repertoires in COVID-19. Some clones are missing from TCRdb's copy, which holds only in-frame ones; the method was immunoSEQ multiplex PCR. The data hold 25,000 to 30,000 clones, with approximately 80% observed a single time. The source material was peripheral blood. Source of these receptors: a man at least 80 years old with active or convalescent COVID-19. Each CDR3 is given with its conserved first and last residue. Fields, in order: J gene, V gene, CDR3 protein.

j_call: TRBJ1-1
v_call: TRBV2
cdr3_aa: CGRPGQGARAFF

j_call: TRBJ2-1
v_call: TRBV18
cdr3_aa: CASAVTEASHNEQFF

j_call: TRBJ1-3
v_call: TRBV4-1
cdr3_aa: CASSQATETGGANTIYF

j_call: TRBJ1-1
v_call: TRBV13
cdr3_aa: CASTNIRGGTEAFF

j_call: TRBJ2-6
v_call: TRBV7-9
cdr3_aa: CAINGQGFRGANVLTF

j_call: TRBJ2-2
v_call: TRBV5-1
cdr3_aa: CASRPSGMNTGELFF

j_call: TRBJ2-5
v_call: TRBV4-1
cdr3_aa: CASSQDWRGQETQYF

j_call: TRBJ2-5
v_call: TRBV18
cdr3_aa: CASSLWDRETQYF

j_call: TRBJ2-3
v_call: TRBV24-1
cdr3_aa: CATSDGLARTDTQYF

j_call: TRBJ2-3
v_call: TRBV18
cdr3_aa: CASSPRRGPTDTQYF

j_call: TRBJ2-3
v_call: TRBV6-6
cdr3_aa: CASSYPGGQGDTQYF

j_call: TRBJ2-7
v_call: TRBV5-1
cdr3_aa: CASSPGGGTGYEQYF

j_call: TRBJ1-2
v_call: TRBV29-1
cdr3_aa: CSVEEEGLSYGYTF

j_call: TRBJ2-5
v_call: TRBV5-6
cdr3_aa: CASSAGLAGHETQYF

j_call: TRBJ2-5
v_call: TRBV3-1/TRBV3-2
cdr3_aa: CASSQNSGGDTQYF

j_call: TRBJ1-2
v_call: TRBV9
cdr3_aa: CASSPSGTGGLGRGYTF

j_call: TRBJ2-7
v_call: TRBV7-9
cdr3_aa: CASSLTPSYEQYF

j_call: TRBJ2-7
v_call: TRBV10-1
cdr3_aa: CASSRDRGPEEQYF

j_call: TRBJ2-7
v_call: TRBV6-5
cdr3_aa: CASSRNRFLSYF

j_call: TRBJ2-2
v_call: TRBV9
cdr3_aa: CASSRRLAGAHSGELFF

j_call: TRBJ1-2
v_call: TRBV25-1
cdr3_aa: CASSVYRTGGDYGYTF

j_call: TRBJ1-3
v_call: TRBV7-9
cdr3_aa: CASSLGAGSGNTIYF

j_call: TRBJ1-2
v_call: TRBV28
cdr3_aa: CASVQTGTGANYGYTF

j_call: TRBJ2-1
v_call: TRBV5-1
cdr3_aa: CASSFLAGTYNEQFF

j_call: TRBJ2-3
v_call: TRBV15
cdr3_aa: CATSRDRAFNTQYF

j_call: TRBJ2-2
v_call: TRBV24-1
cdr3_aa: CATGTANTGELFF

j_call: TRBJ1-3
v_call: TRBV2
cdr3_aa: CASNGERASGNTIYF

j_call: TRBJ2-3
v_call: TRBV2
cdr3_aa: CASSELGLDTQYF

j_call: TRBJ2-7
v_call: TRBV15
cdr3_aa: CATSRDSYEQYF

j_call: TRBJ2-3
v_call: TRBV7-8
cdr3_aa: CASSPRTSGGADTQYF

j_call: TRBJ2-2
v_call: TRBV5-4
cdr3_aa: CASRGGAHQGFTGELFF

j_call: TRBJ2-2
v_call: TRBV5-1
cdr3_aa: CASRTQGSTGELFF

j_call: TRBJ2-5
v_call: TRBV6-5
cdr3_aa: CASTRVRQETQYF

j_call: TRBJ2-5
v_call: TRBV10-3
cdr3_aa: CAISESTGQGFGETQYF

j_call: TRBJ2-1
v_call: TRBV5-5
cdr3_aa: CASSLSGNEQFF